The rows below give T cell receptor beta chains drawn from one sample of a study of blood T cell repertoires in COVID-19. Profiling relied on immunoSEQ multiplex PCR, and the TCRdb table lists in-frame clones only, not all of them. The sample consists of around 170,000 clones, approximately 80% of them appearing once. Source material: PBMCs or T cells enriched from blood (not recorded which). All receptors come from a man between 50 and 59 years old who had recovered from COVID-19. The CDR3 runs from the conserved cysteine through the conserved F or W. D genes are given only for firm matches. The size of a clone is reported for some rows only, either as once, few or many, or as a class for expanded clones.

TRBV28,TRBJ2-7,-,-,TGTGCCAGCGGGCAGAGCTCCTACGAGCAGTACTTC,CASGQSSYEQYF
TRBV19,TRBJ2-1,-,-,TGTGCCAGCTCTATTTTGGGTGAAACTAGAAATGAGCAGTTCTTC,CASSILGETRNEQFF
TRBV4-1,TRBJ2-7,TRBD1,-,TGCGCCAGCAGCCAACGATTAGGACAGGCCTACGAGCAGTACTTC,CASSQRLGQAYEQYF
TRBV28,TRBJ2-3,-,-,TGTGCCAGCAGTAACGGGGATACGCAGTATTTT,CASSNGDTQYF
TRBV13,TRBJ2-3,TRBD2,-,TGTGCCAGCAGTTCAAGAGCGGGGGGACGCACAGATACGCAGTATTTT,CASSSRAGGRTDTQYF
TRBV25-1,TRBJ2-2,TRBD1,-,TGTGCCAGTTTGGGACAGGGGGCCGACACCGGGGAGCTGTTTTTT,CASLGQGADTGELFF
TRBV2,TRBJ2-1,-,-,TGTGCCAGCAGTTCCAGGGAACCCTACAATGAGCAGTTCTTC,CASSSREPYNEQFF
TRBV2,TRBJ2-6,-,-,TGTGCCAGCAGTGAAGCGTCGGTCTTCTCTGGGGCCAACGTCCTGACTTTC,CASSEASVFSGANVLTF
TRBV30,TRBJ1-2,-,-,TGTGCCTGGAGGGTGGCAGGGGCGAGGGTGTCTGGCTACACCTTC,CAWRVAGARVSGYTF
TRBV18,TRBJ1-1,TRBD1,-,TGTGCCAGCTCACCTCGACAGGGGACGGGGTTAGACACTGAAGCTTTCTTT,CASSPRQGTGLDTEAFF
TRBV4-1,TRBJ1-2,-,-,TGCGCCAGCAGCCAAGAGCTGGCAGTTCCCGGCTACACCTTC,CASSQELAVPGYTF
TRBV7-9,TRBJ1-2,-,-,TGTGCCAGCAGCTTCGAGTCAGGGAACACGAATGGCTACACCTTC,CASSFESGNTNGYTF
TRBV18,TRBJ2-5,-,-,TGTGCCAGCTCACCCGACCCCTCATCGAGGGAGACCCAGTACTTC,CASSPDPSSRETQYF
TRBV7-2,TRBJ2-7,-,-,TGTGCCAGCAGCTTAGCTGGGCCGATTACCCTGGAGCAGTACTTC,CASSLAGPITLEQYF
TRBV28,TRBJ1-4,-,-,TGTGCCAGCAGTATCATCGACAGGCCGAAACTGTTTTTT,CASSIIDRPKLFF
TRBV5-1,TRBJ2-7,-,few,TGCGCCAGCACGGTAGATAGCTCAACTGGCGAGCAGTACTTC,CASTVDSSTGEQYF
TRBV11-1,TRBJ1-1,-,-,TGTGCCAGCAGCCGGGGGACGGGCACTGAAGCTTTCTTT,CASSRGTGTEAFF
TRBV28,TRBJ1-2,TRBD1,-,TGTGCCAGCAGTTCACAGGGGATTGGCAACTATGGCTACACCTTC,CASSSQGIGNYGYTF
TRBV5-1,TRBJ2-3,TRBD2,-,TGCGCCAGCAGCCCGGGAGGACCCCCAGATACGCAGTATTTT,CASSPGGPPDTQYF
TRBV4-2,TRBJ2-5,TRBD2,-,TGTGCCAGCAGCCAAGATCCGGGAATAGCGGGGGGGCGAGAGACCCAGTACTTC,CASSQDPGIAGGRETQYF
TRBV24-1,TRBJ1-6,-,-,TGTGCCACCAGTGAAGGGGTCGGTTCACCCCTCCACTTT,CATSEGVGSPLHF
TRBV28,TRBJ2-7,TRBD1,-,TGTGCCAGCAGTCTCACAGGGGGCAACTACGAGCAGTACTTC,CASSLTGGNYEQYF
TRBV5-5,TRBJ2-7,-,-,TGTGCCAGCACCCTACGCGACAGGCTTTACGAGCAGTACTTC,CASTLRDRLYEQYF
TRBV7-8,TRBJ2-1,TRBD1,-,TGTGCCAGCAGCGACTACAGGGGGTCCTACAATGAGCAGTTCTTC,CASSDYRGSYNEQFF
TRBV7-8,TRBJ1-6,-,-,TGTGCCAGCAGCTTGGCAGGGCTTTTGGGTAATTCACCCCTCCACTTT,CASSLAGLLGNSPLHF
TRBV10-3,TRBJ2-2,TRBD1,-,TGTGCCATCAGCACCGGGACAGGGATCACCGGGGAGCTGTTTTTT,CAISTGTGITGELFF
TRBV6-1,TRBJ1-5,-,-,TGTGCCAGCAGTGAAGCCCTAGGACGAGGGGGGCATTTT,CASSEALGRGGHF
TRBV28,TRBJ2-1,TRBD1,-,TGTGCCAGCACCAAAAGGCAGGGGGCGCGAAATGAGCAGCTCTTC,CASTKRQGARNEQLF
TRBV30,TRBJ1-3,TRBD1,few,TGTGCCTGGAGTGTACCAGGCAGGGGGCAAGGAAACACCATATATTTT,CAWSVPGRGQGNTIYF
TRBV20-1,TRBJ2-1,TRBD2,-,TGCAGTGCTAGTTCTCGCGGGGGGCAGGCTGAGCAGTTCTTC,CSASSRGGQAEQFF
TRBV5-4,TRBJ2-6,-,-,TGTGCCAGCAGCCTCAACCTCCAGACAACTAGAAAATCTGGGGCCAACGTCCTGACTTTC,CASSLNLQTTRKSGANVLTF
TRBV3-1/TRBV3-2,TRBJ2-1,TRBD2,-,TGTGCCAGCAGCCAAGCGGGGGGAAAGAATGAGCAGTTCTTC,CASSQAGGKNEQFF
TRBV5-1,TRBJ2-4,TRBD2,-,TGCGCCAGCAGCCTAACTAGCGGGGTAGCCAAAAACATTCAGTACTTC,CASSLTSGVAKNIQYF
TRBV28,TRBJ2-7,-,-,TGTGCCAGCAGTCCTCCAGGGGACCTCTCCTACGAGCAGTACTTC,CASSPPGDLSYEQYF
TRBV5-1,TRBJ2-7,-,-,TGCGCCAGCAGCTTGGCCGAGAGGGCCCCCTACGAGCAGTACTTC,CASSLAERAPYEQYF
TRBV3-1/TRBV3-2,TRBJ1-2,TRBD1,-,TGTGCCAGCAGCAGGACAGGGGATGGCTACACCTTC,CASSRTGDGYTF
TRBV7-8,TRBJ1-1,-,-,TGTGCCAGCAGCTACAGGGTCGGGCGCGCTGAAGCTTTCTTT,CASSYRVGRAEAFF
TRBV28,TRBJ2-1,-,few,TGTGCCAGCATTGAGGCTAGCTCCTACAATGAGCAGTTCTTC,CASIEASSYNEQFF
TRBV3-1/TRBV3-2,TRBJ1-2,-,-,TGTGCCAGCAGCCAAGATCTACAGTCCCTCTATGGCTACACCTTC,CASSQDLQSLYGYTF
TRBV13,TRBJ2-1,TRBD1,-,TGTGCCAGCAGCTATGGACAGGGTCCCTACAATGAGCAGTTCTTC,CASSYGQGPYNEQFF
TRBV7-9,TRBJ2-2,TRBD1,-,TGTGCCAGCAGCGCTTCCGGGACAGGGGGCACCGGGGAGCTGTTTTTT,CASSASGTGGTGELFF